This TCR beta chain was sequenced in a study of shared clonotypes between healthy human individuals. Naive CD8 populations comprised CD45RO-negative cells positively selected for CCR7, excluding terminally differentiated effector memory CD45RA+ cells. Germline lookup yields CDR1 SGHDN and CDR2 FVKESK. V was clipped by 4 bases and J by 0 bases; unmatched bases: 7. The length of the CDR3 is 16 residues. Measured with immunoSEQ multiplex PCR; TCRdb has only the in-frame clones, and not every one. This sample yields millions of clones, of which about 95% are seen a single time; 0.85% to 1.3% belongs to the top ten.

The chain employs TRBV14 and TRBJ2-3, with TRBD1 matching over 7 bases. The sequence was obtained from a young man in good health. The sequencing input was naive CD8+ T cells sorted from blood. DNA of the CDR3: TGTGCCAGCAGCCTCAGACAGGGCCCAAGCACAGATACGCAGTATTTT. It codes for CASSLRQGPSTDTQYF.